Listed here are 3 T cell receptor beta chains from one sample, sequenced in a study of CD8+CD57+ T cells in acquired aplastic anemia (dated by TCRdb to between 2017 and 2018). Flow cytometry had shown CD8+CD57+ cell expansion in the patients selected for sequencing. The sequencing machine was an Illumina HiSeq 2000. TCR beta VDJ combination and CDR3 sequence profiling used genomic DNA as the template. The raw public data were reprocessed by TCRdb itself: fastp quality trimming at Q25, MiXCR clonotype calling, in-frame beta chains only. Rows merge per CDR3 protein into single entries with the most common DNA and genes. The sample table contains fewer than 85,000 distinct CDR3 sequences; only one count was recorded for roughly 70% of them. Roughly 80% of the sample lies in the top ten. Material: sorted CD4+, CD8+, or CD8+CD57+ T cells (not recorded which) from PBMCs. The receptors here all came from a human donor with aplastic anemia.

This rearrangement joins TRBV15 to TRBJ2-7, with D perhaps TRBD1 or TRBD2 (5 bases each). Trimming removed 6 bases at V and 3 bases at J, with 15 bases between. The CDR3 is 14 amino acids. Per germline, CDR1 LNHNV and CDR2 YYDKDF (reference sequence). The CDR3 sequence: CATSDTGTLYEQYF. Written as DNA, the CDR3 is TGTGCCACCAGTGACACCGGGACCCTCTACGAGCAGTACTTC.

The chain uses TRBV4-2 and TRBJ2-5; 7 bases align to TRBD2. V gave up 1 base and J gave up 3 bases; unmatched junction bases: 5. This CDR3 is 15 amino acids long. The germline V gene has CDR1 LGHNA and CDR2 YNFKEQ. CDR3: CASSQGWGGEETQYF. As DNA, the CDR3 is TGTGCCAGCAGCCAAGGGTGGGGGGGTGAAGAGACCCAGTACTTC.

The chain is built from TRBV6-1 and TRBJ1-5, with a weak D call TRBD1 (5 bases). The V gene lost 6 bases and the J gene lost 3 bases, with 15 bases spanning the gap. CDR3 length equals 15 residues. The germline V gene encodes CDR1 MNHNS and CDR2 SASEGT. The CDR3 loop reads CASSRAAGNNQPQHF. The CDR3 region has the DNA TGTGCCAGCAGCCGGGCCGCAGGGAACAATCAGCCCCAGCATTTT.